These 32 T cell receptor beta chains share one sample of origin, sequenced in a study of T cells in localized non-small cell lung cancer. TCRdb's table, derived via immunoSEQ multiplex PCR, lists solely in-frame clones and lacks some. The data contain around 140,000 clones, about 89% of them singletons. The material sequenced was peripheral blood, taken before any cancer treatment. All receptors derive from a female donor of 60 years or more with stage I lung adenocarcinoma.

This chain uses TRBV29-1 with TRBJ2-1, with D tentatively TRBD1 (5 bases). V was trimmed by 7 bases and J by 8 bases, leaving 18 bases between them. The CDR3 spans 13 residues. Germline V gene data show CDR1 as SQVTM and CDR2 as ANQGSEA. The CDR3 loop is CSGQKGVWDEQFF. DNA for the CDR3: TGCAGCGGCCAAAAAGGGGTTTGGGATGAGCAGTTCTTC.

This chain connects TRBV5-1 to TRBJ2-7; D not resolved. The germline V gene has CDR1 SGHRS and CDR2 YFSETQ. The V end was cut by 5 bases, the J end by 6 bases, with 18 bases between. The CDR3 is 14 amino acids. The chain's CDR3 is CASRRGSSVFEQYF. In nucleotides, the CDR3 is TGCGCCAGCAGGCGTGGGTCGTCAGTCTTCGAGCAGTACTTC. Full variable domain (rest looked up from reference TRBV5-1 and TRBJ2-7): KAGVTQTPRYLIKTRGQQVTLSCSPISGHRSVSWYQQTPGQGLQFLFEYFSETQRNKGNFPGRFSGRQFSNSRSEMNVSTLELGDSALYLCASRRGSSVFEQYFGPGTRLTVT.

The V gene is TRBV15, the J gene TRBJ2-7; D not resolved. Germline assignment: CDR1 LNHNV and CDR2 YYDKDF (reference sequence). V lost 0 bases, J lost 3 bases, and 3 bases lay in between. The CDR3 extends over 12 amino acids. The CDR3 sequence is CATSRESYEQYF. The CDR3 region has the DNA TGTGCCACCAGCAGAGAAAGCTACGAGCAGTACTTC.

The V and J genes are TRBV19 and TRBJ2-7; D may be TRBD2 (5 bases). CDR1 is LNHDA, CDR2 SQIVND, per germline (reference sequence). There are 13 residues in the CDR3. With 2 bases removed from V and 7 bases from J, the gap between germline ends came to 12 bases. For the CDR3, the DNA is TGTGCCAGTAGTATAATGGTTTCGGGGGAGCAGTACTTC. As protein: CASSIMVSGEQYF.

The chain employs TRBV15 and TRBJ1-5; D not resolved. V gave up 0 bases and J gave up 6 bases, with 3 bases separating them. In germline, CDR1 is LNHNV, CDR2 YYDKDF (reference sequence). The CDR3 totals 12 residues. CDR3 nucleotide sequence: TGTGCCACCAGCAGAGATCTTCAGCCCCAGCATTTT. Translating gives CATSRDLQPQHF.

V and J are TRBV28 and TRBJ2-7; D is possibly TRBD2 (5 bases). Germline lookup yields CDR1 MDHEN and CDR2 SYDVKM. The CDR3 runs to 14 residues. V gave up 4 bases and J gave up 3 bases, with 13 bases separating them. CDR3 sequence reads: CASSSRTAFYEQYF. The CDR3 DNA sequence: TGTGCCAGCAGTTCGCGGACTGCCTTCTACGAGCAGTACTTC.

The gene calls are TRBV28 and TRBJ1-1; D gene uncertain. Germline V CDR1 and CDR2: MDHEN, SYDVKM. The CDR3 runs to 12 residues. V was trimmed by 3 bases and J by 4 bases, leaving 6 bases between them. The DNA for the CDR3 is TGTGCCAGCAGTTTTCAGGTCACTGAAGCTTTCTTT. Its protein is CASSFQVTEAFF.

The rearrangement uses TRBV4-2 and TRBJ2-7; the D gene could be TRBD1 or TRBD2 (5 bases each). In germline, CDR1 is LGHNA, CDR2 YNFKEQ. This CDR3 is 15 amino acids long. Trimming shortened V by 2 bases and J by 2 bases, and 13 bases separated the two germline ends. The CDR3 region has the DNA TGTGCCAGCAGCCAACAAGGGACGGGCACCTACGAGCAGTACTTC. This codes for CASSQQGTGTYEQYF.

The chain has TRBV21-1 and TRBJ2-2; the table's D call TRBD2 went unverified against the DNA. TRBV21-1 is a pseudogene segment. The CDR3 covers 14 residues. CDR3 sequence: CASSTRETTGELFF. The CDR3 nucleotides are TGTGCCAGCAGCACCCGGGAGACCACCGGGGAGCTGTTTTTT.

This chain links TRBV6-6 with TRBJ2-3; no firm D call. Per the germline V gene, CDR1 is MNHNY and CDR2 is SVGAGI (reference sequence). Trimming removed 6 bases from V and 6 bases from J, with 10 bases in between. This CDR3 is 12 amino acids long. CDR3 loop: CASSPVQDTQYF. The DNA of the CDR3 is TGTGCCAGCAGCCCCGTCCAGGATACGCAGTATTTT.

This chain uses TRBV28 with TRBJ1-2; no definite D call. Germline CDR1 MDHEN, CDR2 SYDVKM. The CDR3 has 12 amino acids. V dropped 2 bases and J dropped 4 bases, with 5 bases sitting between them. The CDR3 coding sequence is TGTGCCAGCAGTTTAAAATCCTATGGCTACACCTTC. Translation gives CASSLKSYGYTF.

The rearrangement joins TRBV5-1 to TRBJ2-1; D gene uncertain. CDR3 size: 15 residues. Trimming pared 0 bases from V and 0 bases from J, leaving 7 bases between. Germline CDR1 is SGHRS and CDR2 is YFSETQ. CDR3 DNA: TGCGCCAGCAGCTTGGCGCAAAGCTCCTACAATGAGCAGTTCTTC. Its translation: CASSLAQSSYNEQFF.

J is TRBJ2-2 and V is TRBV7-3; D ambiguous. Germline V gene data show CDR1 as SGHTA and CDR2 as FQGTGA. V was shortened by 6 bases and J by 3 bases, with 8 bases between the two germline ends. The CDR3 sequence is 13 residues long. CDR3: CASRKLDTGELFF. DNA for the CDR3: TGTGCCAGCAGGAAGTTGGACACCGGGGAGCTGTTTTTT.

This rearrangement joins TRBV7-6 to TRBJ1-1; D is unresolved. CDR3 length: 19 residues. The V gene lost 0 bases and the J gene lost 0 bases, with 20 bases spanning the gap. In germline, CDR1 is SGHVS, CDR2 FNYEAQ. The CDR3 nucleotides read TGTGCCAGCAGCTTAGCGAGTCCAGTTGGGGTCCACATGAACACTGAAGCTTTCTTT. This gives the protein CASSLASPVGVHMNTEAFF. Using reference TRBV7-6 and TRBJ1-1 for the parts outside the CDR3, the full variable domain is GAGVSQSPRYKVTKRGQDVALRCDPISGHVSLYWYRQALGQGPEFLTYFNYEAQQDKSGLPNDRFSAERPEGSISTLTIQRTEQRDSAMYRCASSLASPVGVHMNTEAFFGQGTRLTVV.

This clone was detected only once. This chain links TRBV19 with TRBJ2-2; D call uncertain. This CDR3 spans 13 amino acids. CDR1 is LNHDA, CDR2 SQIVND, per germline (reference sequence). V lost 7 bases, J lost 3 bases, and 9 bases lay in between. The CDR3 region has the DNA TGTGCCAGTACCCATTTCGACACCGGGGAGCTGTTTTTT. It specifies CASTHFDTGELFF.

The V gene is TRBV28, the J gene TRBJ2-5; TRBD1 matches 9 bases. Per germline, CDR1 MDHEN and CDR2 SYDVKM. The V and J ends lost 4 bases and 4 bases, in that order; junction bases with no gene match: 7. The CDR3 is made up of 15 amino acids. The chain's CDR3 is CASSYETGGRETQYF. As DNA, the CDR3 is TGTGCCAGCAGTTACGAGACAGGGGGTCGAGAGACCCAGTACTTC. The whole variable domain, filled in from reference TRBV28 and TRBJ2-5, reads DVKVTQSSRYLVKRTGEKVFLECVQDMDHENMFWYRQDPGLGLRLIYFSYDVKMKEKGDIPEGYSVSREKKERFSLILESASTNQTSMYLCASSYETGGRETQYFGPGTRLLVL.

The chain employs TRBV10-2 and TRBJ1-2, with a weak D call TRBD1 (6 bases). The V gene lost 3 bases and the J gene lost 2 bases, with 16 bases spanning the gap. This CDR3 comprises 16 residues. Germline lookup yields CDR1 WSHSY and CDR2 SAAADI. The CDR3 bases are TGCGCCAGCAGTGACCCCCGGGGGGGGGCCAACTATGGCTACACCTTC. This sequence encodes CASSDPRGGANYGYTF.

V and J are TRBV9 and TRBJ2-5; no clear D gene. The V gene lost 3 bases and the J gene lost 5 bases, with 8 bases spanning the gap. CDR3 size: 12 residues. The V gene's germline CDR1 is SGDLS and CDR2 YYNGEE. As DNA, the CDR3 is TGTGCCAGCAGCGCCGTAGGGGAGACCCAGTACTTC. The encoded protein is CASSAVGETQYF.

The V call is TRBV29-1, the J call TRBJ1-3; D gene ambiguous. Germline CDR1 is SQVTM and CDR2 is ANQGSEA. Trimming took off 7 bases at V and 3 bases at J, with 10 bases between the two ends. This CDR3 spans 12 amino acids. CDR3: CSGTDHGNTIYF. CDR3 bases: TGCAGCGGGACTGATCATGGAAACACCATATATTTT.

This chain links TRBV6-5 with TRBJ1-2, with D maybe TRBD1 (5 bases). V lost 2 bases, J lost 2 bases, and 12 bases lay in between. Germline loops: CDR1 MNHEY, CDR2 SVGAGI. The CDR3 has 15 amino acids. CDR3 residues: CASSYMGELNYGYTF. The CDR3 nucleotides read TGTGCCAGCAGTTACATGGGGGAGCTAAACTATGGCTACACCTTC.

The chain recombines TRBV29-1 with TRBJ2-2, with TRBD1 identical over 7 bases. The CDR3 is made up of 13 amino acids. V lost 6 bases to trimming and J lost 1 base; unmatched junction nucleotides: 2. Germline V gene data show CDR1 as SQVTM and CDR2 as ANQGSEA. The CDR3 is CSVRQGNTGELFF. As DNA, the CDR3 is TGCAGCGTGCGACAGGGGAACACCGGGGAGCTGTTTTTT.

The gene calls are TRBV9 and TRBJ2-7; 12 nucleotides match TRBD2. Trimming cost V 2 bases and J 5 bases; bases outside gene matches: 5. Germline V gene data show CDR1 as SGDLS and CDR2 as YYNGEE. This CDR3 spans 15 amino acids. The chain's CDR3 is CASSVGRLAGDEQYF. Here the CDR3 DNA reads TGTGCCAGCAGCGTGGGGAGACTAGCGGGAGACGAGCAGTACTTC. Full variable domain (outside the CDR3, taken from reference TRBV9 and TRBJ2-7): DSGVTQTPKHLITATGQRVTLRCSPRSGDLSVYWYQQSLDQGLQFLIQYYNGEERAKGNILERFSAQQFPDLHSELNLSSLELGDSALYFCASSVGRLAGDEQYFGPGTRLTVT.

This chain uses TRBV28 with TRBJ1-5; D remains unclear. This CDR3 is built from 13 residues. The V end lost 3 bases, the J end lost 9 bases, and 12 bases lay between the germline ends. Germline V gives CDR1 MDHEN, CDR2 SYDVKM. The DNA of the CDR3 is TGTGCCAGCAGTTTTCCGGCCCCGAGGCCCCAGCATTTT. Its translation: CASSFPAPRPQHF.

This clone has just a few counts. V usage is TRBV7-8 and J usage is TRBJ2-3; the match to TRBD1 covers 8 bases. After removal of 5 bases from V and 7 bases from J, the junction contained 14 bases not matched to a gene. Per germline, CDR1 SGHVS and CDR2 FQNEAQ. CDR3 size: 16 residues. The DNA of the CDR3 is TGTGCCAGCAGCCCCCCCAATTGGACAGGGCGAAATACGCAGTATTTT. This gives the protein CASSPPNWTGRNTQYF.

V usage is TRBV27 and J usage is TRBJ2-7, with 7 bases matching TRBD2. Germline CDR1 and CDR2: MNHEY and SMNVEV (reference sequence). This CDR3 has 14 amino acids. J lost 7 bases, V lost 6 bases, and 12 bases had no gene match. The CDR3 protein is CASSPWTRPREQYF. The CDR3, as DNA: TGTGCCAGCAGCCCATGGACTAGGCCGAGGGAGCAGTACTTC.

This chain links TRBV27 with TRBJ2-5; 11 nucleotides agree with TRBD1. Per germline, CDR1 MNHEY and CDR2 SMNVEV (reference sequence). V was pared by 6 bases and J by 4 bases, with 19 bases of the junction left unmatched. The CDR3 extends over 19 amino acids. The CDR3 nucleotides read TGTGCCAGCAGCCAGTACACAACAAAGGGACAGGGGGGAGGAGAGACCCAGTACTTC. It translates to CASSQYTTKGQGGGETQYF.

CDR3 DNA: TGTGCCAGCAGCTTACGGGCCTTAGCAGGGACCGGGGAGCTGTTTTTT. As protein: CASSLRALAGTGELFF. The chain links TRBV11-2 to TRBJ2-2; tentatively, D is TRBD1 (5 bases). The V gene's germline CDR1 is SGHAT and CDR2 FQNNGV. The V end was cut by 2 bases, the J end by 5 bases, with 15 bases between. The CDR3 length is 16 residues.

This clone was counted a single time. The CDR3 spells CASSPKDVLGTQYF. The CDR3 DNA reads as TGTGCCAGCTCACCAAAGGACGTCCTTGGGACCCAGTACTTC. J is TRBJ2-5 and V is TRBV18; D unclear. CDR1 and CDR2 (germline): KGHSH, LQKENI. There are 14 residues in the CDR3. V was trimmed by 2 bases and J by 7 bases, leaving 14 bases between them. Together with reference TRBV18 and TRBJ2-5, the CDR3 gives the full variable domain: NAGVMQNPRHLVRRRGQEARLRCSPMKGHSHVYWYRQLPEEGLKFMVYLQKENIIDESGMPKERFSAEFPKEGPSILRIQQVVRGDSAAYFCASSPKDVLGTQYFGPGTRLLVL.

The chain recombines TRBV30 with TRBJ2-7; no clear D. Germline CDR1 and CDR2: GTSNPN and SVGIG (reference sequence). The CDR3 length is 12 residues. V was cut by 3 bases and J by 5 bases, with 11 bases left in between. DNA of the CDR3: TGTGCCTGGAGCGGGCGTGGGAACGAGCAGTACTTC. It codes for CAWSGRGNEQYF.

This chain links TRBV7-6 with TRBJ2-7; possibly TRBD1 or TRBD2 for D (5 bases each). The CDR3 covers 15 residues. Germline lookup yields CDR1 SGHVS and CDR2 FNYEAQ. V gave up 3 bases and J gave up 1 base, with 13 bases separating them. CDR3 sequence: CASSFLNGASYEQYF. The CDR3 DNA sequence: TGTGCCAGCAGCTTTCTGAACGGGGCTTCCTACGAGCAGTACTTC.

This chain links TRBV28 with TRBJ1-4; unclear D gene. The V end was cut by 3 bases, the J end by 4 bases, with 9 bases between. The CDR3 contains 14 residues. CDR1 is MDHEN and CDR2 is SYDVKM in the germline V gene. The CDR3 loop reads CASSFGQFNEKLFF. CDR3 nucleotides: TGTGCCAGCAGTTTTGGCCAGTTTAATGAAAAACTGTTTTTT.

This chain joins TRBV28 and TRBJ1-2; no definite D call. The germline CDR1 and CDR2 sequences are MDHEN and SYDVKM. The CDR3 length is 13 residues. The ends were cut back, 6 bases at V and 0 bases at J, with 8 bases in the middle. The CDR3 DNA reads TGTGCCAGCAGAAGCAGTCCTAACTATGGCTACACCTTC. As protein: CASRSSPNYGYTF.